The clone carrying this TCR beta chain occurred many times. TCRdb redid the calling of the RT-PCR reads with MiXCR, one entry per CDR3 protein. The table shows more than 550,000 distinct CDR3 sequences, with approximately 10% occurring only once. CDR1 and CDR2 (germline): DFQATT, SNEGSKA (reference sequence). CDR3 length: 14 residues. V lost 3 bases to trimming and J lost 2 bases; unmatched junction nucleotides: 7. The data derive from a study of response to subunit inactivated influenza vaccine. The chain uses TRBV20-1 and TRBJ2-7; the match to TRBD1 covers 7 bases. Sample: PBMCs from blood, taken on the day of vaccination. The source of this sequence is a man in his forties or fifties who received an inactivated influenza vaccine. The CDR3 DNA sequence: TGCAGTGCTAGGAGCCCCGGGACAGCCTACGAGCAGTACTTC. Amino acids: CSARSPGTAYEQYF.